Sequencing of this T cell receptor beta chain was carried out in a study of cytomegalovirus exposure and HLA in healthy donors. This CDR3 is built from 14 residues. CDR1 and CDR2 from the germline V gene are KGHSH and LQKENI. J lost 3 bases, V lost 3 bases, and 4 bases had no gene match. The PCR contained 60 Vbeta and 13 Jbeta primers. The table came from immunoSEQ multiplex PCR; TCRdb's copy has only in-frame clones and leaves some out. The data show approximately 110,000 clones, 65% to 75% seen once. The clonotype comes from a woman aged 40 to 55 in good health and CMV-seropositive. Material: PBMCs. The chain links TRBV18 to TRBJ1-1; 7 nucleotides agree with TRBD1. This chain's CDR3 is CASSPGGQDTEAFF. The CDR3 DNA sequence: TGTGCCAGCTCACCTGGTGGACAGGACACTGAAGCTTTCTTT.